These T cell receptor beta chains were read from a single sample in a study of cytomegalovirus exposure and HLA in healthy donors. The table came from immunoSEQ multiplex PCR; TCRdb's copy has only in-frame clones and leaves some out. The profile shows 45,000 to 60,000 clones, less than 75% of them singletons. Sequenced sample: PBMCs. The receptors stem from a man aged 25 to 45 in good health and CMV-seronegative. CDR3s include the opening cysteine and the closing phenylalanine or tryptophan. D genes are given only for firm matches. The size entry is marked missing in some rows and otherwise reads once, few, many or a size class.

clone_size	j_call	v_call	d_call	cdr3_aa	cdr3_nt
-	TRBJ2-7	TRBV2	-	CASSFDGSYQIYEQYF	TGTGCCAGCAGTTTCGACGGGTCTTACCAAATTTACGAGCAGTACTTC
-	TRBJ2-5	TRBV7-2	-	CASSLVWASYETQYF	TGTGCCAGCAGCTTAGTCTGGGCTAGCTACGAGACCCAGTACTTC
-	TRBJ2-1	TRBV5-6	TRBD1	CASSNGQARLYNEQFF	TGTGCCAGCAGCAATGGACAGGCCAGACTTTACAATGAGCAGTTCTTC
-	TRBJ2-3	TRBV5-1	-	CASSLQASTDTQYF	TGCGCCAGCAGCTTGCAGGCGAGCACAGATACGCAGTATTTT
-	TRBJ1-4	TRBV5-1	TRBD1	CASSIGQGGEKLFF	TGCGCCAGCAGCATCGGACAGGGGGGCGAAAAACTGTTTTTT
-	TRBJ2-3	TRBV10-1	-	CASSDAGAPDTQYF	TGCGCCAGCAGTGATGCAGGGGCCCCAGATACGCAGTATTTT
few	TRBJ2-5	TRBV30	TRBD1	CAWGTGITQYF	TGTGCCTGGGGGACAGGGATTACCCAGTACTTC
-	TRBJ1-1	TRBV19	TRBD1	CASSRGQGGTEAFF	TGTGCCAGTAGTAGGGGACAGGGGGGCACTGAAGCTTTCTTT
-	TRBJ1-4	TRBV7-9	-	CASSPGQANEKLFF	TGTGCCAGCAGCCCGGGACAAGCTAATGAAAAACTGTTTTTT
-	TRBJ2-5	TRBV20-1	TRBD2	CSSGGGHF	TGCAGTAGCGGGGGGGGGCACTTC
-	TRBJ1-5	TRBV6-5	-	CASTRAGEGQPQHF	TGTGCCAGCACTAGGGCAGGGGAAGGCCAGCCCCAGCATTTT
-	TRBJ1-2	TRBV19	TRBD1	CASSFQSTGINYGYTF	TGTGCCAGTAGTTTTCAATCGACAGGGATTAACTATGGCTACACCTTC
-	TRBJ2-7	TRBV23-1	TRBD1	CASSQGTGGEGDPPYEQYF	TGCGCCAGCAGTCAAGGGACAGGGGGCGAGGGGGACCCACCCTACGAGCAGTACTTC
-	TRBJ1-1	TRBV5-1	-	CASSLVPGTEAFF	TGCGCCAGCAGCTTGGTACCAGGGACTGAAGCTTTCTTT
-	TRBJ1-2	TRBV30	-	CAWRPVPIVGTLLTRYGYTF	TGTGCCTGGAGACCAGTCCCAATTGTGGGCACTCTATTGACCCGCTATGGCTACACCTTC
-	TRBJ2-7	TRBV10-1	-	CASSEPRLAYYEQYF	TGCGCCAGCAGTGAGCCCCGGCTAGCCTACTACGAGCAGTACTTC
few	TRBJ1-1	TRBV2	-	CASSEEGLGTEAFF	TGTGCCAGCAGTGAGGAGGGGTTGGGCACTGAAGCTTTCTTT
few	TRBJ1-5	TRBV6-5	TRBD1	CASRLRDRGNQPQHF	TGTGCCAGCAGACTCCGGGACAGGGGAAATCAGCCCCAGCATTTT
-	TRBJ2-3	TRBV10-3	TRBD2	CAISDGTSATDTQYF	TGTGCCATCAGTGACGGGACTAGCGCCACAGATACGCAGTATTTT
-	TRBJ1-5	TRBV6-1	-	CASSEGNGQPQHF	TGTGCCAGCAGTGAAGGAAACGGGCAGCCCCAGCATTTT
-	TRBJ2-5	TRBV5-4	-	CASSLRGPETQYF	TGTGCCAGCAGCCTCAGGGGACCCGAGACCCAGTACTTC
-	TRBJ1-2	TRBV29-1	-	CSVEGTFGGDYGYTF	TGCAGCGTTGAAGGGACCTTCGGAGGGGACTATGGCTACACCTTC
-	TRBJ1-2	TRBV9	TRBD1	CASSLMDRTLYGYTF	TGTGCCAGCAGCCTTATGGACAGGACCCTCTATGGCTACACCTTC
medium-sized	TRBJ2-3	TRBV5-4	TRBD1	CASSGRDRVGTDTQYF	TGTGCCAGCAGCGGAAGGGACAGGGTGGGGACAGATACGCAGTATTTT
-	TRBJ1-1	TRBV4-1	TRBD1	CASSQEKATGGDTEAFF	TGCGCCAGCAGCCAAGAGAAAGCAACAGGGGGCGACACTGAAGCTTTCTTT
-	TRBJ2-1	TRBV5-4	TRBD2	CASSIRDYNNEQFF	TGTGCCAGCAGCATCCGGGACTACAACAATGAGCAGTTCTTC
few	TRBJ1-3	TRBV9	-	CASSVDRRNTIYF	TGTGCCAGCAGCGTAGACAGGCGAAACACCATATATTTT
-	TRBJ2-7	TRBV9	TRBD2	CASSPLSGTSSYEQYF	TGTGCCAGCAGCCCCCTCAGCGGGACGAGCTCCTACGAGCAGTACTTC
-	TRBJ1-2	TRBV6-5	TRBD1	CASSEDRGGYGYTF	TGTGCCAGCAGTGAGGACAGGGGGGGCTATGGCTACACCTTC
-	TRBJ2-5	TRBV15	TRBD2	CATSPRWAGGVGETQYF	TGTGCCACCAGCCCCCGGTGGGCGGGAGGCGTTGGCGAGACCCAGTACTTC
few	TRBJ1-5	TRBV5-8	TRBD1	CASSLGHGTGYQPQHF	TGTGCCAGCAGCCTGGGTCACGGGACAGGGTATCAGCCCCAGCATTTT
-	TRBJ1-4	TRBV4-1	-	CASSTLGDEKLFF	TGCGCCAGCAGCACGCTCGGGGATGAAAAACTGTTTTTT
-	TRBJ2-7	TRBV5-1	TRBD1	CASSLRTGGFDEQYF	TGCGCCAGCAGCTTAAGGACAGGGGGTTTCGACGAGCAGTACTTC
-	TRBJ1-4	TRBV2	TRBD1	CASSDRGQKGEKLFF	TGTGCCAGCAGTGATAGGGGACAGAAAGGTGAAAAACTGTTTTTT
-	TRBJ2-1	TRBV29-1	TRBD2	CSGSGWGGEQFF	TGCAGCGGGAGCGGGTGGGGGGGTGAGCAGTTCTTC
-	TRBJ1-1	TRBV27	TRBD1	CASSPQGARTEAFF	TGTGCCAGCAGTCCCCAGGGGGCGAGGACTGAAGCTTTCTTT
-	TRBJ2-4	TRBV5-6	TRBD2	CASSLAGEAKNIQYF	TGTGCCAGCAGCCTAGCGGGAGAGGCCAAAAACATTCAGTACTTC
-	TRBJ2-7	TRBV25-1	-	CASSPTGSYEQYF	TGTGCCAGCAGTCCCACAGGGTCCTACGAGCAGTACTTC
-	TRBJ1-1	TRBV19	TRBD1	CASSYRGPTAEAFF	TGTGCCAGTAGCTACAGGGGACCGACCGCTGAAGCTTTCTTT
once	TRBJ2-7	TRBV6-1	TRBD1	CASSEMTGTGSSYEQYF	TGTGCCAGCAGCGAAATGACCGGGACAGGGAGCTCCTACGAGCAGTACTTC
-	TRBJ2-7	TRBV5-6	TRBD2	CASSLGGRVDEQYF	TGTGCCAGCAGCCTTGGTGGGAGGGTGGACGAGCAGTACTTC
-	TRBJ1-3	TRBV5-6	TRBD1	CASSTGTGTNTIYF	TGTGCCAGCAGCACCGGGACAGGGACGAACACCATATATTTT
-	TRBJ1-1	TRBV27	TRBD1	CASNGQGGRAFF	TGTGCCAGCAACGGACAGGGTGGGCGAGCTTTCTTT
-	TRBJ2-6	TRBV6-6	-	CASSLGSSGANVLTF	TGTGCCAGCAGTCTCGGGTCCTCTGGGGCCAACGTCCTGACTTTC
-	TRBJ2-7	TRBV4-1	TRBD2	CASSQDGSGLGEGQYF	TGCGCCAGCAGCCAAGATGGGTCGGGACTAGGGGAGGGGCAGTACTTC
-	TRBJ2-7	TRBV30	-	CAWSGGRYEQYF	TGTGCCTGGAGTGGGGGGAGGTACGAGCAGTACTTC